This passage covers 32 T cell receptor beta chains from one sample sequenced in a study of cytomegalovirus exposure and HLA in healthy donors. With 60 Vbeta and 13 Jbeta primers, the PCR was carried out. Data came from immunoSEQ multiplex PCR; TCRdb stores just in-frame clones and leaves some out. The sample yields over 150,000 clones, roughly 79% seen once. Sequenced input: PBMCs. The receptors originated from a male donor in good health and CMV-seropositive.

This clone was counted only a few times. The rearrangement uses TRBV6-6 and TRBJ1-2, with D hard to call. The germline V gene encodes CDR1 MNHNY and CDR2 SVGAGI (reference sequence). Between the trimmed V and J ends, which lost 7 bases and 4 bases, there was a span of 16 bases. The CDR3 loop spans 14 amino acids. The CDR3 loop is CASTFRGVSYGYTF. The CDR3 DNA is TGTGCCAGCACCTTCCGCGGGGTTAGCTATGGCTACACCTTC.

This clone was found a few times. The V and J genes are TRBV19 and TRBJ2-7; 9 bases align to TRBD1. From germline, CDR1 is LNHDA and CDR2 SQIVND (reference sequence). This CDR3 has 14 residues. V lost 8 bases and J lost 4; bases outside the gene matches: 9. The CDR3 sequence: CASAHGTGKYEQYF. The CDR3 DNA reads TGTGCCAGTGCTCACGGGACAGGGAAATACGAGCAGTACTTC.

The chain recombines TRBV5-1 with TRBJ2-3; 8 nucleotides match TRBD2. The germline V gene encodes CDR1 SGHRS and CDR2 YFSETQ. The CDR3 totals 17 residues. J lost 3 bases, V lost 0 bases, and 9 bases had no gene match. CDR3 sequence reads: CASSLGTGGTVTDTQYF. In nucleotides, the CDR3 is TGCGCCAGCAGCTTGGGAACGGGGGGGACTGTAACAGATACGCAGTATTTT.

The V call is TRBV2, the J call TRBJ1-5; D is unresolved. This CDR3 region has 14 residues. V was cut by 0 bases and J by 4 bases, with 7 bases left in between. CDR1 and CDR2 from the germline V gene are SNHLY and FYNNEI. CDR3 coding DNA: TGTGCCAGCAGTGAAGCCGGCGGGAATCAGCCCCAGCATTTT. Its translation is CASSEAGGNQPQHF. The whole variable domain, filled in from reference TRBV2 and TRBJ1-5, reads EPEVTQTPSHQVTQMGQEVILRCVPISNHLYFYWYRQILGQKVEFLVSFYNNEISEKSEIFDDQFSVERPDGSNFTLKIRSTKLEDSAMYFCASSEAGGNQPQHFGDGTRLSIL.

The chain couples TRBV6-6 to TRBJ1-1, with D unclear. The germline V and J ends were trimmed by 2 bases and 0 bases, with 4 bases remaining between them. This CDR3 has 13 residues. Looked up from germline, CDR1 is MNHNY and CDR2 is SVGAGI (reference sequence). The CDR3 sequence is CASSYRLNTEAFF. For the CDR3, the DNA is TGTGCCAGCAGTTACCGTCTGAACACTGAAGCTTTCTTT.

The chain joins TRBV9 to TRBJ1-5, with TRBD1 matching over 7 bases. V dropped 2 bases and J dropped 0; count of bases not matched to a gene: 5. The CDR3 totals 16 residues. Germline V CDR1 and CDR2: SGDLS, YYNGEE. CDR3: CASSVNRGHSNQPQHF. The CDR3 region has the DNA TGTGCCAGCAGCGTGAACAGGGGTCATAGCAATCAGCCCCAGCATTTT.

V and J are TRBV5-4 and TRBJ1-2; 9 positions match TRBD1. CDR1 and CDR2 from the germline V gene are SGHNT and YYREEE (reference sequence). The J segment lost 8 bases and the V segment lost 5 bases, leaving 10 bases of the junction unmatched. CDR3 length equals 14 residues. The CDR3 region is CASRSPGQGGGYTF. CDR3 DNA sequence: TGTGCCAGCAGATCTCCGGGACAGGGAGGAGGCTACACCTTC.

The genes are TRBV19 and TRBJ1-1; 7 bases agree with TRBD1. Germline CDR1 LNHDA, CDR2 SQIVND (reference sequence). V gave up 4 bases and J gave up 2 bases; unmatched junction bases: 7. The CDR3 covers 15 residues. CDR3 sequence: CASSTPEGGNTEAFF. CDR3 DNA sequence: TGTGCCAGTAGTACACCCGAAGGGGGCAACACTGAAGCTTTCTTT. The whole variable domain, remainder taken from reference TRBV19 and TRBJ1-1, is DGGITQSPKYLFRKEGQNVTLSCEQNLNHDAMYWYRQDPGQGLRLIYYSQIVNDFQKGDIAEGYSVSREKKESFPLTVTSAQKNPTAFYLCASSTPEGGNTEAFFGQGTRLTVV.

V and J are TRBV7-6 and TRBJ1-5; D is undetermined. The CDR3 has 13 amino acids. The germline V gene encodes CDR1 SGHVS and CDR2 FNYEAQ. The V gene lost 4 bases and the J gene lost 1 base, with 5 bases spanning the gap. The CDR3 protein is CASSYGSNQPQHF. The CDR3 DNA reads as TGTGCCAGCAGCTACGGGAGCAATCAGCCCCAGCATTTT.

The chain employs TRBV4-3 and TRBJ2-3; TRBD2 aligns across 10 bases. Trimming removed 0 bases from V and 6 bases from J; junction bases left unmatched: 15. Germline V CDR1 and CDR2: LGHNA, YSLEER. The CDR3 runs 19 residues. The CDR3 DNA follows: TGCGCCAGCAGCCAAGATTATAGGGGAAGCGGGGGGGTCGGGGATACGCAGTATTTT. It is translated as CASSQDYRGSGGVGDTQYF.

V gene TRBV1 combines with J gene TRBJ2-1; no check of the table's D call, TRBD2, against the DNA was made. TRBV1 is a pseudogene. The length of the CDR3 is 17 residues. CDR3 nucleotide sequence: TGCACCAGCACGATACCGCAACCAGCGGGGGGGCAGAGTGAGCAGTTCTTC. Translation gives CTSTIPQPAGGQSEQFF.

This clone occurred a few times. CDR3 amino acids: CASNPQGSNQPQHF. CDR3 DNA sequence: TGTGCCAGCAACCCCCAGGGGAGCAATCAGCCCCAGCATTTT. The chain carries TRBV2 and TRBJ1-5; D possibly corresponds to TRBD1 (6 bases). Germline CDR1 reads SNHLY; CDR2 reads FYNNEI. CDR3 length: 14 amino acids. Trimming removed 7 bases from V and 1 base from J, with 11 bases in between.

This clone has just a few counts. The rearrangement joins TRBV4-1 to TRBJ2-2; D not resolved. Germline CDR1 and CDR2: MGHRA and YSYEKL. With 0 bases removed from V and 6 bases from J, the gap between germline ends came to 2 bases. The CDR3 covers 12 residues. This CDR3 is CASSQDSGELFF. In nucleotides, the CDR3 is TGCGCCAGCAGCCAAGACTCCGGGGAGCTGTTTTTT.

The rearrangement uses TRBV18 and TRBJ2-1; TRBD1 aligns across 8 bases. From germline, CDR1 is KGHSH and CDR2 LQKENI. The CDR3 runs 15 residues. Unmatched junction bases numbered 5, after V lost 3 bases and J lost 4 bases. CDR3 region: CASSPQGALYNEQFF. Here the CDR3 DNA reads TGTGCCAGCTCACCCCAGGGGGCCCTATACAATGAGCAGTTCTTC.

The V gene is TRBV7-2, the J gene TRBJ2-2; 7 bases match TRBD2. V trimming: 5 bases; J trimming: 7 bases; junction bases outside the gene matches: 13. The CDR3 has 16 amino acids. Per germline, CDR1 SGHTA and CDR2 FQGNSA. The CDR3 here is CASSDLSAGVGGELFF. In nucleotides, the CDR3 is TGTGCCAGCAGCGATCTTTCGGCGGGGGTGGGCGGGGAGCTGTTTTTT.

CDR3 residues: CASSQAGGGETQYF. Here the CDR3 DNA reads TGCGCCAGCAGCCAAGCTGGGGGCGGGGAGACCCAGTACTTC. The V and J genes are TRBV4-1 and TRBJ2-5; a possible D gene is TRBD1 (6 bases). Germline V CDR1 and CDR2: MGHRA, YSYEKL. The CDR3 sequence is 14 residues long. Trimming pared 1 base from V and 5 bases from J, leaving 11 bases between.

CDR3 DNA sequence: TGTGCCAGCAGTTGGGCCAGGGAACGGTACGAGCAGTACTTC. Protein sequence: CASSWARERYEQYF. The V call is TRBV27, the J call TRBJ2-7; weak D call: TRBD1 (5 bases). The germline V gene has CDR1 MNHEY and CDR2 SMNVEV (reference sequence). The V end was cut by 4 bases, the J end by 4 bases, with 14 bases between. The CDR3 contains 14 residues.

In its sample, this clone was seen once. V is TRBV6-1 and J is TRBJ2-2; D remains ambiguous. Germline CDR1 MNHNS, CDR2 SASEGT. This CDR3 comprises 14 residues. Trimming cost V 6 bases and J 4 bases, with 12 bases left between them. CDR3 nucleotides: TGTGCCAGCAGCCGGATATCGGGCACCGGGGAGCTGTTTTTT. As protein: CASSRISGTGELFF.

The chain has TRBV30 and TRBJ1-2; possible D gene TRBD1, 5 bases. Looked up from germline, CDR1 is GTSNPN and CDR2 is SVGIG (reference sequence). The CDR3 extends over 13 amino acids. V gave up 3 bases and J gave up 5 bases, with 13 bases separating them. This chain's CDR3 is CAWRGTLGYGYTF. CDR3 nucleotide sequence: TGTGCCTGGAGGGGGACTTTGGGGTATGGCTACACCTTC.

This clone was observed once. The rearrangement uses TRBV6-1 and TRBJ2-6; possibly TRBD1 for D (6 bases). Germline loops: CDR1 MNHNS, CDR2 SASEGT. The CDR3 sequence is 16 residues long. V gave up 3 bases and J gave up 0 bases, with 9 bases separating them. The CDR3 bases are TGTGCCAGCAGTGACCTGACAGGCTCTGGGGCCAACGTCCTGACTTTC. Its translation is CASSDLTGSGANVLTF.

This rearrangement joins TRBV19 to TRBJ2-7; the D is unclear. CDR3 length: 12 amino acids. The V end was cut by 1 base, the J end by 6 bases, with 7 bases between. Germline V gene data show CDR1 as LNHDA and CDR2 as SQIVND (reference sequence). CDR3 sequence (DNA): TGTGCCAGTAGTATAGGTTTATCCGAGCAGTACTTC. The encoded protein is CASSIGLSEQYF.

This rearrangement joins TRBV11-2 to TRBJ2-2, with 9 bases lining up with TRBD1. The germline V gene encodes CDR1 SGHAT and CDR2 FQNNGV. The CDR3 length is 15 residues. The trim removed 5 bases at V and 7 bases at J, leaving 8 bases unmatched. CDR3 amino acids: CASSLTGQGNGELFF. As DNA, the CDR3 is TGTGCCAGCAGCCTTACTGGACAGGGGAACGGGGAGCTGTTTTTT.

V is TRBV7-2 and J is TRBJ2-3; 14 bases align to TRBD2. CDR3 size: 19 residues. V lost 5 bases to trimming and J lost 0 bases; unmatched junction nucleotides: 10. The V gene's germline CDR1 is SGHTA and CDR2 FQGNSA. In DNA, the CDR3 is TGTGCCAGCAGCCTCGGGACTAGCGGGGGCCCTTGGAGCACAGATACGCAGTATTTT. Its protein is CASSLGTSGGPWSTDTQYF.

This chain links TRBV5-4 with TRBJ2-5, with D tentatively TRBD2 (5 bases). V was pared by 0 bases and J by 5 bases, with 8 bases between. CDR1 and CDR2 from the germline V gene are SGHNT and YYREEE (reference sequence). This CDR3 is built from 13 residues. CDR3 region: CASSLVRDETQYF. The DNA of the CDR3 is TGTGCCAGCAGCTTGGTTCGGGATGAGACCCAGTACTTC.

This sequence joins TRBV11-3 and TRBJ1-6, with a possible D match to TRBD1 (6 bases). The length of the CDR3 is 16 residues. The V end was cut by 5 bases, the J end by 8 bases, with 19 bases between. Germline V lookup: CDR1 SGHNT, CDR2 YENEEA. The CDR3 nucleotides read TGTGCCAGCAGCCCTCGGGACACCCGTTTGGATTCACCCCTCCACTTT. Encoded protein: CASSPRDTRLDSPLHF. Together with reference TRBV11-3 and TRBJ1-6, the CDR3 gives the full variable domain: EAGVVQSPRYKIIEKKQPVAFWCNPISGHNTLYWYLQNLGQGPELLIRYENEEAVDDSQLPKDRFSAERLKGVDSTLKIQPAELGDSAVYLCASSPRDTRLDSPLHFGNGTRLTVT.

The chain joins TRBV30 to TRBJ2-2; possible D gene TRBD2, 6 bases. V lost 0 bases and J lost 3, with 11 bases in between. Germline CDR1 GTSNPN, CDR2 SVGIG (reference sequence). The CDR3 runs 15 residues. The CDR3 DNA reads TGTGCCTGGAGTGTAAGCCAGCGGGACACCGGGGAGCTGTTTTTT. Protein sequence: CAWSVSQRDTGELFF.

This clone appeared a few times. This chain joins TRBV6-1 and TRBJ2-4; maybe TRBD2 (6 bases). This CDR3 comprises 14 residues. CDR1 MNHNS and CDR2 SASEGT come from the germline V gene. V was trimmed by 5 bases and J by 7 bases, leaving 15 bases between them. This CDR3 is CASSPPRERNIQYF. Written as DNA, the CDR3 is TGTGCCAGCAGTCCTCCCCGGGAGAGGAACATTCAGTACTTC.

This chain connects TRBV5-1 to TRBJ2-5; 8 bases line up with TRBD1. Looked up from germline, CDR1 is SGHRS and CDR2 is YFSETQ. V shed 3 bases, J shed 11 bases, and the junction held 9 bases outside the gene matches. This CDR3 spans 13 amino acids. The CDR3 DNA follows: TGCGCCAGCAGCTGGACAGGGACGGGGGAGCAGTACTTC. Translated, it gives CASSWTGTGEQYF.

V usage is TRBV13 and J usage is TRBJ1-4, with D maybe TRBD1 (6 bases). The germline gives CDR1 PRHDT, CDR2 FYEKMQ (reference sequence). This CDR3 is 14 amino acids long. Trimming removed 6 bases at V and 3 bases at J, with 11 bases between. This chain's CDR3 is CASSIQGSNEKLFF. The CDR3 region has the DNA TGTGCCAGCAGTATACAGGGCTCTAATGAAAAACTGTTTTTT.

This chain uses TRBV5-1 with TRBJ2-5; possible D gene TRBD1, 5 bases. V was pared by 0 bases and J by 1 base, with 10 bases between. The CDR3 loop spans 15 amino acids. CDR1 and CDR2 (germline): SGHRS, YFSETQ. The CDR3 reads CASSLDRGSQETQYF. The DNA for the CDR3 is TGCGCCAGCAGCTTGGATAGGGGCTCCCAAGAGACCCAGTACTTC.

J is TRBJ2-1 and V is TRBV20-1; D gene ambiguous. The CDR3 has 11 amino acids. Trimming cost V 6 bases and J 4 bases, with 7 bases left between them. Per the germline V gene, CDR1 is DFQATT and CDR2 is SNEGSKA (reference sequence). CDR3 region: CSAQQYNEQFF. The CDR3 nucleotides read TGCAGTGCCCAACAATACAATGAGCAGTTCTTC.

For the CDR3, the DNA is TGTGCCAGCAGCGTAGGCGGGGGGGCCCGGGAGACCCAGTACTTC. Its translation is CASSVGGGARETQYF. This chain connects TRBV9 to TRBJ2-5, with TRBD2 identical over 9 bases. Germline lookup yields CDR1 SGDLS and CDR2 YYNGEE. CDR3 length equals 15 residues. The J segment lost 5 bases and the V segment lost 0 bases, leaving 5 bases of the junction unmatched. The whole variable domain, filled in from reference TRBV9 and TRBJ2-5, reads DSGVTQTPKHLITATGQRVTLRCSPRSGDLSVYWYQQSLDQGLQFLIQYYNGEERAKGNILERFSAQQFPDLHSELNLSSLELGDSALYFCASSVGGGARETQYFGPGTRLLVL.